A single sample is the source of the 17 T cell receptor beta chains below, sequenced in a study of vaccination and CD4 T cells after COVID-19. Treatment indicated: roughly nine-day PBMC culture with coronavirus spike peptide pools or control peptides (ViraFEST assay). Sequencing of the DNA from cultured CD4+ T cells was carried out with the Oncomine TCR Beta short-read assay. TCRdb itself ran the PCR reads through MiXCR, one entry per CDR3 protein. The table includes about 19,000 distinct CDR3 sequences, just over 60% detected once. Their specific antigens are unknown. The sequencing sample was made of CD4+ T cells from blood, cultured in vitro. The source is a human donor who had recovered from COVID-19.

The rearrangement joins TRBV14 to TRBJ2-5; 7 positions agree with TRBD2. Germline CDR1 reads SGHDN; CDR2 reads FVKESK. V was clipped by 2 bases and J by 2 bases; unmatched bases: 5. This CDR3 spans 15 amino acids. CDR3 sequence reads: CASSQRRGGQETQYF. CDR3 DNA: TGTGCCAGCAGCCAAAGGCGCGGGGGTCAAGAGACCCAGTACTTC. The variable domain in full, with the rest retrieved from reference TRBV14 and TRBJ2-5, is EAGVTQFPSHSVIEKGQTVTLRCDPISGHDNLYWYRRVMGKEIKFLLHFVKESKQDESGMPNNRFLAERTGGTYSTLKVQPAELEDSGVYFCASSQRRGGQETQYFGPGTRLLVL.

V and J are TRBV10-2 and TRBJ1-5; D gene unclear. Trimming cost V 4 bases and J 7 bases, with 11 bases left between them. This CDR3 region has 13 residues. Germline CDR1 reads WSHSY; CDR2 reads SAAADI. The CDR3 sequence is CASSATVEQPQHF. As DNA, the CDR3 is TGCGCCAGCAGTGCTACAGTAGAACAGCCCCAGCATTTT.

The rearrangement links TRBV11-3 to TRBJ2-2, with D perhaps matching TRBD1 or TRBD2 (5 bases each). Between the trimmed V and J ends, which lost 3 bases and 5 bases, there was a span of 16 bases. CDR1 is SGHNT and CDR2 is YENEEA in the germline V gene. There are 16 residues in the CDR3. This chain's CDR3 is CASSLPPGRPTGELFF. Written as DNA, the CDR3 is TGTGCCAGCAGCTTGCCCCCGGGGCGACCAACCGGGGAGCTGTTTTTT.

The sample holds a few counts of this clonotype. V is TRBV10-3 and J is TRBJ1-2; the D is unclear. The CDR3 is 12 amino acids. Per the germline V gene, CDR1 is ENHRY and CDR2 is SYGVKD. Trimming pared 0 bases from V and 12 bases from J, leaving 11 bases between. The CDR3 sequence is CAISESSGINTF. The CDR3, as DNA: TGTGCCATCAGTGAGTCATCAGGTATTAACACCTTC.

V gene TRBV10-3 combines with J gene TRBJ2-7, with 7 bases matching TRBD1. The germline CDR1 and CDR2 sequences are ENHRY and SYGVKD. V shed 7 bases, J shed 2 bases, and the junction held 5 bases outside the gene matches. The CDR3 covers 13 residues. CDR3 nucleotides: TGTGCCATCACGGGAACAGGGGCCTACGAGCAGTACTTC. Amino acids: CAITGTGAYEQYF.

This rearrangement joins TRBV19 to TRBJ1-1, with D unresolved. V gave up 5 bases and J gave up 0 bases, with 16 bases separating them. Germline V gene lookup returns CDR1 LNHDA and CDR2 SQIVND (reference sequence). This CDR3 comprises 16 residues. The CDR3 bases are TGTGCCAGTAGTCGGGCAGCAAGGGTTATGAACACTGAAGCTTTCTTT. Protein: CASSRAARVMNTEAFF.

The gene calls are TRBV30 and TRBJ1-6; no reliable D call. V was cut by 5 bases and J by 0 bases, with 20 bases left in between. The CDR3 is 18 amino acids. The germline gives CDR1 GTSNPN, CDR2 SVGIG (reference sequence). In DNA, the CDR3 is TGTGCCTGGTCCCGGCTTTTGGACCGCCGCTCCTATAATTCACCCCTCCACTTT. Protein: CAWSRLLDRRSYNSPLHF.

This clonotype was detected a few times. The chain carries TRBV6-5 and TRBJ1-1; D is unclear. In germline, CDR1 is MNHEY, CDR2 SVGAGI. V was shortened by 2 bases and J by 1 base, with 2 bases between the two germline ends. This CDR3 is 12 amino acids long. The CDR3: CASSYQNTEAFF. The CDR3 DNA follows: TGTGCCAGCAGTTACCAGAACACTGAAGCTTTCTTT.

J is TRBJ1-5 and V is TRBV18; 7 bases align to TRBD1. Germline loops: CDR1 KGHSH, CDR2 LQKENI. The CDR3 runs 14 residues. The J segment lost 6 bases and the V segment lost 6 bases, leaving 8 bases of the junction unmatched. For the CDR3, the DNA is TGTGCCAGCTCCGGGGGAGAGGGGGCTCAGCCCCAGCATTTT. Protein sequence: CASSGGEGAQPQHF.

The chain employs TRBV20-1 and TRBJ1-2; TRBD1 matches at 7 bases. The CDR3 is made up of 13 amino acids. From germline, CDR1 is DFQATT and CDR2 SNEGSKA (reference sequence). J gave up 4 bases and V 6 bases, and 8 bases lay outside the gene matches. CDR3 amino acids: CSAIRQGAYGYTF. The CDR3 nucleotides are TGCAGTGCAATTCGACAGGGTGCCTATGGCTACACCTTC.

This clonotype has just a few counts. This chain joins TRBV19 and TRBJ1-1, with 8 nucleotides matching TRBD1. The germline gives CDR1 LNHDA, CDR2 SQIVND (reference sequence). This CDR3 is 15 amino acids long. The ends lost 1 base at V and 5 bases at J; junction bases unmatched: 6. DNA of the CDR3: TGTGCCAGTAGTATAGGTCAGGGGGCAAGGACTGAAGCTTTCTTT. This encodes CASSIGQGARTEAFF.

The chain combines TRBV7-2 with TRBJ1-1; tentatively, D is TRBD1 (6 bases). Trimming took off 1 base at V and 5 bases at J, with 17 bases between the two ends. This CDR3 is 16 amino acids long. Germline loops: CDR1 SGHTA, CDR2 FQGNSA. This chain's CDR3 is CASSLEQGGLGTEAFF. CDR3 in DNA: TGTGCCAGCAGCTTAGAACAGGGAGGCTTGGGGACTGAAGCTTTCTTT.

This clonotype was recorded a few times. J is TRBJ2-7 and V is TRBV2; no firm D call. The CDR3 totals 11 residues. Per the germline V gene, CDR1 is SNHLY and CDR2 is FYNNEI. The V end lost 5 bases, the J end lost 4 bases, and 6 bases lay between the germline ends. The CDR3 nucleotides are TGTGCCAGCAGTTCCAGATACGAGCAGTACTTC. Amino acid sequence: CASSSRYEQYF.

The chain uses TRBV20-1 and TRBJ1-6, with 7 bases that match TRBD1. The CDR3 sequence is 14 residues long. The V segment lost 3 bases and the J segment 6 bases; nucleotides outside the gene matches: 5. In germline, CDR1 is DFQATT, CDR2 SNEGSKA (reference sequence). DNA of the CDR3: TGCAGTGCTAGTAGGGGACAGTTTAATTCACCCCTCCACTTT. Protein sequence: CSASRGQFNSPLHF.

Turning to this clonotype: Germline and junction disagree at one end, which may indicate a read error. The chain has TRBV25-1 and TRBJ1-5, with D possibly being TRBD1 (5 bases). CDR3 length equals 19 residues. CDR1 is MGHDK and CDR2 is SYGVNS in the germline V gene. CDR3 sequence (DNA): TGTGCCGGCAGTGAAATTGCGAGGGAGACAGCTTATAGCAATCAGCCCCAGCATTTT. Its protein is CAGSEIARETAYSNQPQHF.

The rearrangement uses TRBV7-6 and TRBJ2-5; D is uncertain. The CDR3 is 13 residues long. V was cut by 4 bases and J by 4 bases, with 10 bases left in between. Germline V gene sequence: CDR1 SGHVS, CDR2 FNYEAQ. CDR3 region: CASSSRFGETQYF. CDR3 nucleotide sequence: TGTGCCAGCAGCTCTCGGTTTGGAGAGACCCAGTACTTC.

The genes are TRBV7-8 and TRBJ1-2; D might be TRBD1 (6 bases). Trimming shortened V by 3 bases and J by 0 bases, and 11 bases separated the two germline ends. The CDR3 has 15 residues. Germline lookup yields CDR1 SGHVS and CDR2 FQNEAQ. Here the CDR3 DNA reads TGTGCCAGCAGCTTGGGGACATCCACTAACTATGGCTACACCTTC. Translating it yields CASSLGTSTNYGYTF.